These 3 T cell receptor beta chains originate from one sample sequenced in a study of T-cell reconstitution after alpha-beta-depleted transplantation in children. This sample's TCRbeta library carried unique molecular identifier barcodes. TCRdb reanalysed the PCR reads using MiXCR and keeps one entry per CDR3 protein. Here the sample spans about 400,000 distinct CDR3 sequences, roughly 15% being singletons. The source material was PBMCs, mostly from graft donor cells, sampled 360 days after TCRalphabeta/CD19-depleted stem cell transplant. Every receptor here comes from a boy younger than two who had a stem cell transplant for Wiskott-Aldrich syndrome, so the T cells may come from the graft donor.

This clonotype was detected a few times. The V and J genes are TRBV11-2 and TRBJ2-7, with D possibly being TRBD1 or TRBD2 (5 bases each). V was cut by 1 base and J by 4 bases, with 14 bases left in between. Germline CDR1 and CDR2: SGHAT and FQNNGV. The CDR3 extends over 15 amino acids. The CDR3: CASSLGYPGTYEQYF. In nucleotides, the CDR3 is TGTGCCAGCAGCTTAGGCTACCCAGGGACGTACGAGCAGTACTTC.

J is TRBJ2-5 and V is TRBV6-5, with 7 bases matching TRBD1. Trimming removed 3 bases from V and 4 bases from J; junction bases left unmatched: 5. Germline V lookup: CDR1 MNHEY, CDR2 SVGAGI. The CDR3 sequence is 14 residues long. CDR3 DNA sequence: TGTGCCAGCAGTTATAGGGGGCGGGTAGAGACCCAGTACTTC. Residues: CASSYRGRVETQYF.

The V and J genes are TRBV5-4 and TRBJ2-1; TRBD2 matches at 7 bases. V trimming: 2 bases; J trimming: 9 bases; junction bases outside the gene matches: 11. The CDR3 consists of 15 residues. CDR1 SGHNT and CDR2 YYREEE come from the germline V gene (reference sequence). The CDR3 sequence is CASSFAGEEYGEQFF. The DNA for the CDR3 is TGTGCCAGCAGCTTTGCGGGAGAAGAATACGGTGAGCAGTTCTTC. The full variable domain, its missing parts supplied by reference TRBV5-4 and TRBJ2-1, is ETGVTQSPTHLIKTRGQQVTLRCSSQSGHNTVSWYQQALGQGPQFIFQYYREEENGRGNFPPRFSGLQFPNYSSELNVNALELDDSALYLCASSFAGEEYGEQFFGPGTRLTVL.